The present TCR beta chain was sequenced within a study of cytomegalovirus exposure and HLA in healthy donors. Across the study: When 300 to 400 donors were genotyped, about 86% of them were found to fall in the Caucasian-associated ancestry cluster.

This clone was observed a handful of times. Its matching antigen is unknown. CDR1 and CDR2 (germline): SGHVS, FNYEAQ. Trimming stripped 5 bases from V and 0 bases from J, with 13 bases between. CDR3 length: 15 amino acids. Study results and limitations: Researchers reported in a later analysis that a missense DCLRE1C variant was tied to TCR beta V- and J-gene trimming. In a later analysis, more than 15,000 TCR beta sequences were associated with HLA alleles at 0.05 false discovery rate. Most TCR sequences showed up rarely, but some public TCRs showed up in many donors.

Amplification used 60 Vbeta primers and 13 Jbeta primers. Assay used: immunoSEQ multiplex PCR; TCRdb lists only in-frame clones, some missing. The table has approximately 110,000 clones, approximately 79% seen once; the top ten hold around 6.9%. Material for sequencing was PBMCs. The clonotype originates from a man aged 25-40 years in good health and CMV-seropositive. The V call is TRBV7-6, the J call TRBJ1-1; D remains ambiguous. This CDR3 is CASSPHEGMNTEAFF. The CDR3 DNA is TGTGCCAGCAGCCCCCACGAGGGCATGAACACTGAAGCTTTCTTT. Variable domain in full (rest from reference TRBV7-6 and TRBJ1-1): GAGVSQSPRYKVTKRGQDVALRCDPISGHVSLYWYRQALGQGPEFLTYFNYEAQQDKSGLPNDRFSAERPEGSISTLTIQRTEQRDSAMYRCASSPHEGMNTEAFFGQGTRLTVV.